This TCR beta chain was observed in a study of cytomegalovirus exposure and HLA in healthy donors. Study-wide background: Within an early data release were about 85 million unique TCRs drawn from HLA-typed donors. Notes on the study in general: Researchers reported that a few CMV-associated chains were confirmed in vitro as CMV antigen-specific. Compared with the roughly 670-donor mean, an Asian-associated ancestry cluster reportedly had fewer N-insertions, according to a later analysis. Later analysis identified several of the most significant clusters that appeared linked to common viral pathogens.

Notes on this clone: The antigen is unknown.

PCR amplification relied on 60 Vbeta primers (plus 13 Jbeta primers). Profiling relied on immunoSEQ multiplex PCR, and the TCRdb table lists in-frame clones only, not all of them. The data show 150,000 to 200,000 clones, approximately 70% seen once. Input material: PBMCs. The TCR originated in a man aged 35 to 55 in good health and CMV-seropositive.

This CDR3 is CASSLWGERSDTQYF. In DNA form, the CDR3 reads TGTGCCAGCAGCTTGTGGGGGGAGAGGTCAGATACGCAGTATTTT. This chain uses TRBV5-8 with TRBJ2-3; maybe TRBD2 (6 bases). Trimming shortened V by 1 base and J by 4 bases, and 13 bases separated the two germline ends. This CDR3 contains 15 residues. Germline CDR1 reads SGHTS; CDR2 reads YDEGEE.